A single sample is the source of the 4 T cell receptor beta chains below, sequenced in a study of cytomegalovirus exposure and HLA in healthy donors. PCR involved 60 Vbeta and 13 Jbeta primers. Data came from immunoSEQ multiplex PCR; TCRdb stores just in-frame clones and leaves some out. The sample lists about 160,000 clones, roughly 80% occurring once. The source material was PBMCs. These receptors were collected from a man younger than 30 in good health and CMV-seronegative.

The genes are TRBV4-3 and TRBJ1-2, with D perhaps matching TRBD1 (5 bases). The germline V and J ends were trimmed by 0 bases and 5 bases, with 10 bases remaining between them. The V gene's germline CDR1 is LGHNA and CDR2 YSLEER. The CDR3 is 14 amino acids. The CDR3 DNA sequence: TGCGCCAGCAGCCAAGACCGGGGGGTATATGGCTACACCTTC. Its protein is CASSQDRGVYGYTF.

This sequence joins TRBV19 and TRBJ2-5; 8 bases fit TRBD1. Trimming at V came to 4 bases and at J to 5 bases, leaving 6 bases not matched to a gene. Germline CDR1 is LNHDA and CDR2 is SQIVND (reference sequence). CDR3 length equals 14 residues. DNA of the CDR3: TGTGCCAGTAGTACCGACAGGGGAAGTGAGACCCAGTACTTC. It codes for CASSTDRGSETQYF.

This clone was counted between two and nine times. This sequence joins TRBV4-3 and TRBJ2-1; 10 nucleotides match TRBD2. Germline V CDR1 and CDR2: LGHNA, YSLEER. The CDR3 loop spans 17 amino acids. The trim removed 2 bases at V and 2 bases at J, leaving 6 bases unmatched. CDR3 DNA sequence: TGCGCCAGCAGCCAATCCCTCGGACTAGCGGCCTACAATGAGCAGTTCTTC. Protein: CASSQSLGLAAYNEQFF.

This clone was observed once. J is TRBJ2-7 and V is TRBV19, with a tentative D call TRBD1 (5 bases). The CDR3 runs to 13 residues. CDR1 and CDR2 (germline): LNHDA, SQIVND (reference sequence). The V end was cut by 1 base, the J end by 7 bases, with 11 bases between. CDR3 in DNA: TGTGCCAGTAGTATAGGGCCAGGGCGAGAGCAGTACTTC. Translation gives CASSIGPGREQYF.